This T cell receptor beta chain originates from a study of blood T cell repertoires in COVID-19. Across the study: There were acute and convalescent COVID-19 samples, and they came from the United States, Italy and Spain.

Under the authors' procedure: Estimated nucleated cell counts came from reference gene primer amplification. Libraries were prepared by immunoSEQ multiplex PCR; TCRdb keeps only in-frame clonotypes and omits some of them. From that table come the V and J calls and clone size; the DNA was used to work out D and trimming. The profile shows about 240,000 clones, 75% to 90% of them singletons. Per germline, CDR1 SNHLY and CDR2 FYNNEI. With 3 bases removed from V and 4 bases from J, the gap between germline ends came to 12 bases. The CDR3 totals 14 residues. The chain joins TRBV2 to TRBJ1-2; the D gene is possibly TRBD1 (5 bases). Sequencing used peripheral blood. The sequence was obtained from a woman in her fifties or sixties with active or convalescent COVID-19. The CDR3 reads CASSDGRDPYGYTF. In nucleotides, the CDR3 is TGTGCCAGCAGTGATGGGAGGGACCCCTATGGCTACACCTTC.